The 4 T cell receptor beta chains reported below all come from one sample, sequenced in a study of control samples from healthy donors and cancer patients. The table came from immunoSEQ multiplex PCR; TCRdb's copy has only in-frame clones and leaves some out. This table holds about 140,000 clones, 90% to 95% found once. Specimen: blood. Every receptor here comes from a man aged 40-50 years in good health.

The J gene is TRBJ2-2, the V gene TRBV19, with 11 bases matching TRBD2. Trimming took 7 bases from V and 4 from J; bases not matched to a gene: 5. The CDR3 covers 15 residues. Germline V gene sequence: CDR1 LNHDA, CDR2 SQIVND (reference sequence). Here the CDR3 DNA reads TGTGCCAGTAAATTTGGGACTAGCGGCACCGGGGAGCTGTTTTTT. Translating gives CASKFGTSGTGELFF.

This clone has a single count. This chain links TRBV7-3 with TRBJ1-1; D is unclear. The CDR3 loop spans 13 amino acids. The ends were cut back, 8 bases at V and 1 base at J, with 11 bases in the middle. The germline V gene encodes CDR1 SGHTA and CDR2 FQGTGA. CDR3 sequence reads: CASSKDWNTEAFF. CDR3 bases: TGTGCCAGCTCCAAGGATTGGAACACTGAAGCTTTCTTT.

This chain joins TRBV5-1 and TRBJ2-5, with D perhaps TRBD2 (6 bases). Germline-derived CDR1 and CDR2 are SGHRS and YFSETQ. V was pared by 0 bases and J by 4 bases, with 10 bases between. This CDR3 has 14 residues. The chain's CDR3 is CASSLGGDAETQYF. The CDR3 DNA reads as TGCGCCAGCAGCTTGGGGGGGGACGCAGAGACCCAGTACTTC. Full variable domain (rest looked up from reference TRBV5-1 and TRBJ2-5): KAGVTQTPRYLIKTRGQQVTLSCSPISGHRSVSWYQQTPGQGLQFLFEYFSETQRNKGNFPGRFSGRQFSNSRSEMNVSTLELGDSALYLCASSLGGDAETQYFGPGTRLLVL.

This chain joins TRBV6-5 and TRBJ2-7; unclear D gene. This CDR3 is built from 11 residues. V lost 7 bases and J 5 bases, leaving 9 bases between the germline ends. Germline-derived CDR1 and CDR2 are MNHEY and SVGAGI. CDR3 in amino acids: CASKSWDEQYF. For the CDR3, the DNA is TGTGCCAGCAAAAGTTGGGACGAGCAGTACTTC.